This T cell receptor beta chain was captured in a study of cytomegalovirus exposure and HLA in healthy donors. It was with 60 Vbeta and 13 Jbeta primers that the PCR ran. Using immunoSEQ multiplex PCR, the repertoire was profiled, and TCRdb retains in-frame clones only, with some absent. The sample contains 200,000 or so clones, around 86% of which appear only once. CDR3 length: 15 residues. V gave up 6 bases and J gave up 4 bases; unmatched junction bases: 12. The germline CDR1 and CDR2 sequences are MDHEN and SYDVKM. A remark on this clone: Its antigen is not known.

Findings and caveats of the study: There were several of the most significant clusters that appeared linked to common viral pathogens in a later analysis. As a later analysis revealed, most CMV-associated TCR beta chains appeared HLA-restricted.

The sequencing sample was made of PBMCs. The receptor's source is a woman aged 45-65 years in good health and CMV-seropositive. V is TRBV28 and J is TRBJ2-7; TRBD1 matches 7 bases. The CDR3 here is CASRVRTGLPYEQYF. The CDR3 DNA sequence: TGTGCCAGCAGGGTAAGGACAGGTCTCCCTTACGAGCAGTACTTC.